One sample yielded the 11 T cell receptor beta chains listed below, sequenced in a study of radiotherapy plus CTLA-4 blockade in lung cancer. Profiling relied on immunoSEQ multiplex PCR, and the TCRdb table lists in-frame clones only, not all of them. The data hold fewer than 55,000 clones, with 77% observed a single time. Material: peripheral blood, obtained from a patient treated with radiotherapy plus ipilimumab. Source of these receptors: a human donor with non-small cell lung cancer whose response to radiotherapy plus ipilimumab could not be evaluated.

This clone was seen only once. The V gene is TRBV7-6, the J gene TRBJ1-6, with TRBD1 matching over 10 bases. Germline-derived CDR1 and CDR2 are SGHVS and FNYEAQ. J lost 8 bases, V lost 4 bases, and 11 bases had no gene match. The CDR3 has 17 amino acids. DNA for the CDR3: TGTGCCAGCAGCTCAAAGACAGGGGGCTCCTTCGATTCACCCCTCCACTTT. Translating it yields CASSSKTGGSFDSPLHF.

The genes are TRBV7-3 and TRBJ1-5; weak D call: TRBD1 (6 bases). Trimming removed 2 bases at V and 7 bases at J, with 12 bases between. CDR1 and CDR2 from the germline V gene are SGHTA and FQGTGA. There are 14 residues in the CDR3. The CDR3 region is CASSLFTGLQPQHF. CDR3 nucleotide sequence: TGTGCCAGCAGCTTATTTACAGGGCTGCAGCCCCAGCATTTT.

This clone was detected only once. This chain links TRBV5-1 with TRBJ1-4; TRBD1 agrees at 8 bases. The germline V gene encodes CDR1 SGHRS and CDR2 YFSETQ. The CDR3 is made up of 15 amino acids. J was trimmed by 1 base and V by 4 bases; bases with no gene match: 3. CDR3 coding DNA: TGCGCCAGCAGCCTCGGACAGGGAACTAATGAAAAACTGTTTTTT. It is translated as CASSLGQGTNEKLFF.

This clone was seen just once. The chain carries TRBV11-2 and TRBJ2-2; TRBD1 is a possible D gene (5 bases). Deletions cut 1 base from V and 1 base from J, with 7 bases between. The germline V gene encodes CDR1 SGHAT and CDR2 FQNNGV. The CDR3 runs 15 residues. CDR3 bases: TGTGCCAGCAGCTTAGGGACACAGAACACCGGGGAGCTGTTTTTT. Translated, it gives CASSLGTQNTGELFF.

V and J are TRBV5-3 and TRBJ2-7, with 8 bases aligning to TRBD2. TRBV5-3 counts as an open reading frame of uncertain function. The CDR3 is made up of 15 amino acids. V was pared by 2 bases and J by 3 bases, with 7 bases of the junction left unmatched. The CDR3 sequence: CARSLSPGLVYEQYF. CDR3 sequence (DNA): TGTGCCAGAAGCTTATCTCCGGGACTAGTCTACGAGCAGTACTTC.

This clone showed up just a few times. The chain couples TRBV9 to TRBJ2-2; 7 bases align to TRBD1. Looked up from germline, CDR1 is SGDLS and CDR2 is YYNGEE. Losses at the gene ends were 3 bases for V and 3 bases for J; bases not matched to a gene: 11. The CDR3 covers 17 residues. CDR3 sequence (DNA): TGTGCCAGCAGCGCCGGGACAGATCGGGTTGACACCGGGGAGCTGTTTTTT. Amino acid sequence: CASSAGTDRVDTGELFF.

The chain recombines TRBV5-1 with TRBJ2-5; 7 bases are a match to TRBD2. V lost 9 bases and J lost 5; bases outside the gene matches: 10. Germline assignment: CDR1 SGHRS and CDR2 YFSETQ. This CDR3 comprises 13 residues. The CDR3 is CATKGGDGETQYF. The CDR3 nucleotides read TGCGCCACCAAGGGAGGGGACGGGGAGACCCAGTACTTC. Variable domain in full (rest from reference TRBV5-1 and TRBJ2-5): KAGVTQTPRYLIKTRGQQVTLSCSPISGHRSVSWYQQTPGQGLQFLFEYFSETQRNKGNFPGRFSGRQFSNSRSEMNVSTLELGDSALYLCATKGGDGETQYFGPGTRLLVL.

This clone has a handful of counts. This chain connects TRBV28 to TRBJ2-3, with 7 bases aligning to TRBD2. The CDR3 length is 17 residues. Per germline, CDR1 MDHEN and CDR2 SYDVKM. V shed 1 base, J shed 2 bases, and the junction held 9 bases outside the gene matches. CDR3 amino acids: CASSLLGLAENTDTQYF. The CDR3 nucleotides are TGTGCCAGCAGTTTATTGGGGCTAGCGGAGAACACAGATACGCAGTATTTT.

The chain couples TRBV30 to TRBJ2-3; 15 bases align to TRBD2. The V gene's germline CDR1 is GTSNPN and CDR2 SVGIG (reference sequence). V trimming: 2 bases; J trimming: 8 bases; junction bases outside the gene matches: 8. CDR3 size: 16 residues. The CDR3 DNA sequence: TGTGCCTGGAGTCCTCGGACTAGCGGGAGGGCCCGTACGCAGTATTTT. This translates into CAWSPRTSGRARTQYF.

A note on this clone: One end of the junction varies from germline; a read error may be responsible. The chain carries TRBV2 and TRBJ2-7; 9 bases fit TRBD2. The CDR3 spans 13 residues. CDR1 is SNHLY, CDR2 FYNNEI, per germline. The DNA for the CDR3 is TGTGCCAGCAGTGAAGCGCGGGGGGGTTCTGGAGACTTC. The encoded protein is CASSEARGGSGDF. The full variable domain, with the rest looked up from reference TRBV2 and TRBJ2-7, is EPEVTQTPSHQVTQMGQEVILRCVPISNHLYFYWYRQILGQKVEFLVSFYNNEISEKSEIFDDQFSVERPDGSNFTLKIRSTKLEDSAMYFCASSEARGGSGDFGPGTRLTVT.

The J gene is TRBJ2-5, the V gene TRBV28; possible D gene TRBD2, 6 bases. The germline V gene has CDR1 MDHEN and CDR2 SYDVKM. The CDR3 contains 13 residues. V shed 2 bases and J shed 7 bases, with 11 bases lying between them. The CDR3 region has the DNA TGTGCCAGCAGTTTAAATAGCGGCGGGACCCAGTACTTC. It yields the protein CASSLNSGGTQYF.